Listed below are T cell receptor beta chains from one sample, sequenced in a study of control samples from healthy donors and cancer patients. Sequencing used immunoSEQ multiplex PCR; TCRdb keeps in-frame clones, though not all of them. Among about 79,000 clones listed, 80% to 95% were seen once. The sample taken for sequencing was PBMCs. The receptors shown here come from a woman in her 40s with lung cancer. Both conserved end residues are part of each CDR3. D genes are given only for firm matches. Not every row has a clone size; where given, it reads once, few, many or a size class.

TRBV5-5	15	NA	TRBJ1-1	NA	TGTGCCAGCAGCTTGGGGACGGCTAGGGACACTGAAGCTTTCTTT	CASSLGTARDTEAFF
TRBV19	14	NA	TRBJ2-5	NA	TGTGCCAGTAGTACAACAGGGCGTCGGGAGACCCAGTACTTC	CASSTTGRRETQYF
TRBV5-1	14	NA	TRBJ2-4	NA	TGCGCCAGCAGCCCGGACGGAGCCAAAAACATTCAGTACTTC	CASSPDGAKNIQYF
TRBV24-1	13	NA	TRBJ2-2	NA	TGTGCCACCGCGGAACTGACCACCGGGGAGCTGTTTTTT	CATAELTTGELFF
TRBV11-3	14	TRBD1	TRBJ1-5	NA	TGTGCCAGCAGTTTGACAGGGGACAATCAGCCCCAGCATTTT	CASSLTGDNQPQHF
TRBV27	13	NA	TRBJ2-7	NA	TGTGCCAGCAGCCATAGACAGACGTACGAGCAGTACTTC	CASSHRQTYEQYF
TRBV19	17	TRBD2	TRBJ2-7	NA	TGTGCCAGTAGTAGGGACTGGACTAGCGGGCCCCAGGACGAGCAGTACTTC	CASSRDWTSGPQDEQYF
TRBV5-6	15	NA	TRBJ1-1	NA	TGTGCCAGCAGCTTGGCGGCAGGGAAAAACGCTGAAGCTTTCTTT	CASSLAAGKNAEAFF
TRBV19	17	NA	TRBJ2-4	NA	TGTGCCAGTTCTCGAGGAGGGGGAACCCAAACCAAAAACATTCAGTACTTC	CASSRGGGTQTKNIQYF
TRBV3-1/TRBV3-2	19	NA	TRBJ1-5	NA	TGTGCCAGCAGCCAAGTGCCCCCGGGACGGTCGTTTAGCAATCAGCCCCAGCATTTT	CASSQVPPGRSFSNQPQHF
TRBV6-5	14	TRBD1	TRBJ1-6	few	TGTGCCAGCAGGGGGGACAGGACTTATTCACCCCTCCACTTT	CASRGDRTYSPLHF
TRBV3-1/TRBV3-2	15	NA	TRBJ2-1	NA	TGTGCCAGCAGCCAGGCGGTCAGACTGTACAATGAGCAGTTCTTC	CASSQAVRLYNEQFF
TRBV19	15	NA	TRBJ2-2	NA	TGTGCCAGTAGTATAGCCACGAGAGGCACCGGGGAGCTGTTTTTT	CASSIATRGTGELFF
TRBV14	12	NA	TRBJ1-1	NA	TGTGCCAGCAGCCAAGTTCATTTCGGAGCTTTCTTT	CASSQVHFGAFF
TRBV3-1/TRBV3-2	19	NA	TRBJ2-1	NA	TGTGCCAGCAGCCAAGCGTATGTGTTGGGGGGCCCCAGGTCCAATGAGCAGTTCTTC	CASSQAYVLGGPRSNEQFF
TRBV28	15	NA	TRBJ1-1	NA	TGTGCCAGCAGTTTTGCGCGGTTGGGGGACACTGAAGCTTTCTTT	CASSFARLGDTEAFF
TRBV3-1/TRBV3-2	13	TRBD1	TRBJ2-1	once	TGTGCCAGCAGCCAGAACAGGGGCAATGAGCAGTTCTTC	CASSQNRGNEQFF
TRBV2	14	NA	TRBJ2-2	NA	TGTGCCAGCAGCGAGACAGGGAACACCGGGGAGCTGTTTTTT	CASSETGNTGELFF
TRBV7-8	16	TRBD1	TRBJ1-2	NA	TGTGCCAGCACACCAGTGGGGACAGGGGATGACTATGGCTACACCTTC	CASTPVGTGDDYGYTF
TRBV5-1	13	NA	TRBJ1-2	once	TGCGCCAGCAGCATAGACAGCTCCTATGGCTACACCTTC	CASSIDSSYGYTF
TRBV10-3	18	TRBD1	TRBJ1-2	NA	TGTGCCATCAGTGGGGTCCCCCCCAGGACAGGGGATCACTATGGCTACACCTTC	CAISGVPPRTGDHYGYTF
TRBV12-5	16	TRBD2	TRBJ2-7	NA	TGTGCTAGTGGTTTGGGGGCCGGGGGGGTATACTACGAGCAGTACTTC	CASGLGAGGVYYEQYF
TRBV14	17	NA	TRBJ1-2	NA	TGTGCCAGCAGCAAATCACGGACAGAGGGGGTGGTCTATGGCTACACCTTC	CASSKSRTEGVVYGYTF
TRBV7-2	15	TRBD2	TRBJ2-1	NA	TGTGCCAGCAGCTTGCTAGCGGGGGGCCACAATGAGCAGTTCTTC	CASSLLAGGHNEQFF
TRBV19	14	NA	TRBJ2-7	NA	TGTGCCAGTAGTATCCGGGACACTGACTACGAGCAGTACTTC	CASSIRDTDYEQYF
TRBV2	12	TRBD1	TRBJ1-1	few	TGTGCCAGCGGCAGGGGGGTAACTGAAGCTTTCTTT	CASGRGVTEAFF
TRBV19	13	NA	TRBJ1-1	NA	TGTGCCAGTAGTCTCAGGGTTACAGGTGAAGCTTTCTTT	CASSLRVTGEAFF
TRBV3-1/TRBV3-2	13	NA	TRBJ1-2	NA	TGTGCCAGCAGCCAATCCAGGGGTAAGGGCTACACCTTC	CASSQSRGKGYTF
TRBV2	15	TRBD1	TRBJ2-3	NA	TGTGCCAGCAGGGCCTGGACAGGGGGCACAGATACGCAGTATTTT	CASRAWTGGTDTQYF
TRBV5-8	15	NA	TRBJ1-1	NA	TGTGCCAGCAGCCCCCGGGGGGTAGGGAACACTGAAGCTTTCTTT	CASSPRGVGNTEAFF
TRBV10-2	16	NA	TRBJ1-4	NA	TGCGCCAGCAGTCCTTCGACAGGTGCAACTAATGAAAAACTGTTTTTT	CASSPSTGATNEKLFF
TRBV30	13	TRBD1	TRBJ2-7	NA	TGTGCCTGGAGTGAGGACAGGGGCTACGAGCAGTACTTC	CAWSEDRGYEQYF
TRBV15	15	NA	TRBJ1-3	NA	TGTGCCACCAGCAGAGATCAAGCGTCCGGAAACACCATATATTTT	CATSRDQASGNTIYF
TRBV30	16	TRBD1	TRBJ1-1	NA	TGTGCCTGGAGGGTGACAGGGGTAATATTGAACACTGAAGCTTTCTTT	CAWRVTGVILNTEAFF
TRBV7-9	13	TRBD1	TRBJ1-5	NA	TGTGCCAGCAGCTTAGGACAGGGTCAGCCCCAGCATTTT	CASSLGQGQPQHF
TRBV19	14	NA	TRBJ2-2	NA	TGTGCCAGTAGTAGGGACGGGAACACCGGGGAGCTGTTTTTT	CASSRDGNTGELFF
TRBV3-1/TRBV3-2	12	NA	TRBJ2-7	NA	TGTGCCAGCAGCCAAGGCAGCTACGAGCAGTACTTC	CASSQGSYEQYF
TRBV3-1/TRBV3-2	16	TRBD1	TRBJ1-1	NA	TGTGCCAGCAGCCAAGCCCCCGGGACAGGACCCACTGAAGCTTTCTTT	CASSQAPGTGPTEAFF
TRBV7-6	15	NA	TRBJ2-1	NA	TGTGCCAGCAGCTTAGATGGGGACCCCTACAATGAGCAGTTCTTC	CASSLDGDPYNEQFF
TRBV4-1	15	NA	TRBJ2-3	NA	TGCGCCAGCAGCCATGGGACGGGGAGCACAGATACGCAGTATTTT	CASSHGTGSTDTQYF
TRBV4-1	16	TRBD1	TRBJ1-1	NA	TGCGCCAGCAGCCAGCTACAGGGGGCTCCGAACACTGAAGCTTTCTTT	CASSQLQGAPNTEAFF
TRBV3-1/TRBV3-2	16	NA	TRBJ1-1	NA	TGTGCCAGCAGCCAGACGGGGGGGAGAATGAACACTGAAGCTTTCTTT	CASSQTGGRMNTEAFF
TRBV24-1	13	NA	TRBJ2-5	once	TGTGCCACCAGTGATTTTGTCGCGGGGACCCAGTACTTC	CATSDFVAGTQYF
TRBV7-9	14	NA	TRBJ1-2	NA	TGTGCCAGCTCACCCGTTCCGGCGGGCTATGGCTACACCTTC	CASSPVPAGYGYTF
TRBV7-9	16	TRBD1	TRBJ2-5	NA	TGTGCCAGCAGCTCGGACAGGGGAAGAACCCAAGAGACCCAGTACTTC	CASSSDRGRTQETQYF
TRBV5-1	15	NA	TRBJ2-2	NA	TGCGCCAGCCGTACGGACCCCTCGAACACCGGGGAGCTGTTTTTT	CASRTDPSNTGELFF
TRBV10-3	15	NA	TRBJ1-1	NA	TGTGCCATCACCCCTTCGACGGGACGGCCCACTGAAGCTTTCTTT	CAITPSTGRPTEAFF
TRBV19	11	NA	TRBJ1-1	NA	TGTGCCAGTGGAACGAGAGTTGAAGCTTTCTTT	CASGTRVEAFF
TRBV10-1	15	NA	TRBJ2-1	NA	TGCGCCAGCAGTGAGGGGGGGACAGCATACAATGAGCAGTTCTTC	CASSEGGTAYNEQFF
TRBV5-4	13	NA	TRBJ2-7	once	TGTGCCAGCAGCGCAGGGGTATTGCCCGAGCAGTACTTC	CASSAGVLPEQYF
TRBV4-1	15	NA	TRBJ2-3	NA	TGCGCCAGCAGCCTATCTGGGCAAAGCACAGATACGCAGTATTTT	CASSLSGQSTDTQYF
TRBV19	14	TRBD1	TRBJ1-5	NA	TGTGCCAGTAGCCGGGGGACAGCTAATCAGCCCCAGCATTTT	CASSRGTANQPQHF
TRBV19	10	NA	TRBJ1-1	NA	TGTGCCACCAGGAACACTGAAGCTTTCTTT	CATRNTEAFF
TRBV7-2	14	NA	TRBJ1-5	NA	TGTGCCAGCAGCTTAGACGGGCGAGAATGGCCCCAGCATTTT	CASSLDGREWPQHF